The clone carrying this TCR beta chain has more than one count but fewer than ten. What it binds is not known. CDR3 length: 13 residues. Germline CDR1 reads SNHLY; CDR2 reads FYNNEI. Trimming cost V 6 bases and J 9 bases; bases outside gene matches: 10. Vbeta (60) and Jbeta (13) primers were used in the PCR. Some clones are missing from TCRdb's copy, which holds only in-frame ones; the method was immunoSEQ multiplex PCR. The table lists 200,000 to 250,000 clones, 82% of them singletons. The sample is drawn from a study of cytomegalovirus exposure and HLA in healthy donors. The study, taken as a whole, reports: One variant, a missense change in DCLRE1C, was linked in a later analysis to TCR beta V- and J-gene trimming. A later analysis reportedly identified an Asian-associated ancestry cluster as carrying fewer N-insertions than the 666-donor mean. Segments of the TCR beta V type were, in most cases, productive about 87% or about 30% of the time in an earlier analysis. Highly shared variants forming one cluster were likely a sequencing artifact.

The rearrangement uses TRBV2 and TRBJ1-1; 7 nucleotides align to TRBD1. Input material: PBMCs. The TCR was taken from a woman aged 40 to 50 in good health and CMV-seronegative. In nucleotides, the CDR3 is TGTGCCAGCAGGGGCGAGGGGGCGGACAAAGCTTTCTTT. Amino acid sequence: CASRGEGADKAFF. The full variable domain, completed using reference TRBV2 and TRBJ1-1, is EPEVTQTPSHQVTQMGQEVILRCVPISNHLYFYWYRQILGQKVEFLVSFYNNEISEKSEIFDDQFSVERPDGSNFTLKIRSTKLEDSAMYFCASRGEGADKAFFGQGTRLTVV.